This TCR beta chain was captured in a study of CD4 T cells in relation to SARS-CoV-2 and coronaviruses. Overall study context: Convalescent donors were aged 21 to 72, with median around 37 years.

The V gene's germline CDR1 is LGHDT and CDR2 YNNKEL (reference sequence). V shed 4 bases, J shed 3 bases, and the junction held 2 bases outside the gene matches. The CDR3 length is 14 residues. CD4 enrichment then naive enrichment separated naive from memory CD4+ cells. To note about this clone: Its antigen is undetermined.

General study results and limits: Compared with monoreactive clones, crossreactive clones showed significantly weaker SARS-CoV-2 expansion. Approximately 65% of donors had memory CD4+ clonotypes crossrecognizing SARS-CoV-2 and common cold coronavirus spike.

The assay was immunoSEQ multiplex PCR, and TCRdb's table has in-frame clones only and misses some. The data hold 35,000 to 40,000 clones, with 88% observed a single time. The source material was memory CD4+ T cells from PBMCs. V and J are TRBV3-1 (or the pseudogene TRBV3-2) and TRBJ2-1, with TRBD2 matching 8 bases. The receptor was derived from an adult with COVID-19. The CDR3 region has the DNA TGTGCCAGCAGCCGCGGGGGGAACTACAATGAGCAGTTCTTC. It is translated as CASSRGGNYNEQFF.